These 20 T cell receptor beta chains were all obtained from the same sample, sequenced in a study of shared clonotypes between healthy human individuals. CD8 cells classed as naive were CD45RO-negative and positively selected for CCR7, excluding terminally differentiated effector memory CD45RA+ cells. Repertoires were generated with immunoSEQ multiplex PCR, while TCRdb's copy carries only in-frame clones and drops some. The sample consists of 2 million or so clones, just under 95% of them appearing once. Input material: naive CD8+ T cells sorted from blood. Receptor source: a man between 18 and 35 years old in good health.

The chain links TRBV4-1 to TRBJ2-1, with TRBD2 matching 11 bases. Germline V lookup: CDR1 MGHRA, CDR2 YSYEKL. CDR3 length: 16 amino acids. J lost 1 base, V lost 5 bases, and 4 bases had no gene match. The CDR3 is CASSSVAGGSYNEQFF. The CDR3 DNA reads as TGCGCCAGCAGCTCCGTAGCGGGAGGGTCCTACAATGAGCAGTTCTTC.

This chain uses TRBV7-9 with TRBJ2-3; D gene ambiguous. The ends were cut back, 1 base at V and 0 bases at J, with 8 bases in the middle. Germline CDR1 is SEHNR and CDR2 is FQNEAQ (reference sequence). The CDR3 consists of 15 residues. CDR3 in DNA: TGTGCCAGCAGCTTAGAGTTAGGCAGCACAGATACGCAGTATTTT. Translated, it gives CASSLELGSTDTQYF. Full variable domain (rest looked up from reference TRBV7-9 and TRBJ2-3): DTGVSQNPRHKITKRGQNVTFRCDPISEHNRLYWYRQTLGQGPEFLTYFQNEAQLEKSRLLSDRFSAERPKGSFSTLEIQRTEQGDSAMYLCASSLELGSTDTQYFGPGTRLTVL.

The J gene is TRBJ2-7, the V gene TRBV11-3; the D call may be TRBD1 or TRBD2 (7 bases each). Germline V gives CDR1 SGHNT, CDR2 YENEEA. With 4 bases removed from V and 4 bases from J, the gap between germline ends came to 23 bases. The CDR3 is made up of 17 amino acids. CDR3: CASSSQPTGEGIYEQYF. CDR3 sequence (DNA): TGTGCCAGCAGCTCTCAACCTACAGGGGAGGGAATATACGAGCAGTACTTC.

The chain joins TRBV11-2 to TRBJ2-7; D call uncertain. V shed 4 bases and J shed 3 bases, with 13 bases lying between them. This CDR3 contains 14 residues. CDR1 SGHAT and CDR2 FQNNGV come from the germline V gene. The CDR3 is CASSSASFGYEQYF. The CDR3 region has the DNA TGTGCCAGCAGCTCCGCAAGCTTTGGCTACGAGCAGTACTTC.

This clone was observed a handful of times. In DNA form, the CDR3 reads TGTGCCAGCAGCTTATCCGGGACAGACAATTCACCCCTCCACTTT. As protein: CASSLSGTDNSPLHF. The gene calls are TRBV7-9 and TRBJ1-6, with 7 bases matching TRBD1. J gave up 7 bases and V 2 bases, and 5 bases lay outside the gene matches. This CDR3 region has 15 residues. The germline gives CDR1 SEHNR, CDR2 FQNEAQ (reference sequence).

The rearrangement joins TRBV5-6 to TRBJ2-5; no reliable D call. The V and J ends lost 4 bases and 0 bases respectively, with 7 bases between them. Germline CDR1 and CDR2: SGHDT and YYEEEE. The CDR3 is 13 residues long. CDR3: CASSIRDQETQYF. The CDR3 DNA sequence: TGTGCCAGCAGCATACGGGACCAAGAGACCCAGTACTTC.

The genes are TRBV2 and TRBJ2-7, with D possibly TRBD2 on 5 matching bases. The V gene's germline CDR1 is SNHLY and CDR2 FYNNEI. The CDR3 is 17 amino acids. The V gene lost 3 bases and the J gene lost 2 bases, with 20 bases spanning the gap. The CDR3 is CASSETAGVTTTYEQYF. CDR3 nucleotides: TGTGCCAGCAGTGAGACGGCCGGGGTGACAACTACCTACGAGCAGTACTTC.

CDR3: CASSLRPEANYGYTF. The CDR3 bases are TGCGCCAGCAGCTTGAGACCTGAAGCTAACTATGGCTACACCTTC. The chain employs TRBV5-1 and TRBJ1-2; D ambiguous. V lost 1 base and J lost 0, with 10 bases in between. CDR3 length equals 15 residues. Germline-derived CDR1 and CDR2 are SGHRS and YFSETQ.

The chain recombines TRBV13 with TRBJ2-7, with 11 bases lining up with TRBD1. The CDR3 has 15 residues. CDR1 and CDR2 (germline): PRHDT, FYEKMQ (reference sequence). V lost 3 bases to trimming and J lost 6 bases; unmatched junction nucleotides: 7. The CDR3 region is CASSFDGTGGVEQYF. The CDR3 DNA sequence: TGTGCCAGCAGCTTCGATGGGACAGGGGGAGTCGAGCAGTACTTC.

The V gene is TRBV2, the J gene TRBJ2-1; D might be TRBD2 (5 bases). CDR3 length: 15 residues. V shed 0 bases and J shed 7 bases, with 13 bases lying between them. Germline V gives CDR1 SNHLY, CDR2 FYNNEI. The CDR3 bases are TGTGCCAGCAGTGAAGCGGAGGCTCCCGGGAATGAGCAGTTCTTC. It codes for CASSEAEAPGNEQFF. The full variable domain, with the rest looked up from reference TRBV2 and TRBJ2-1, is EPEVTQTPSHQVTQMGQEVILRCVPISNHLYFYWYRQILGQKVEFLVSFYNNEISEKSEIFDDQFSVERPDGSNFTLKIRSTKLEDSAMYFCASSEAEAPGNEQFFGPGTRLTVL.

This clone was seen just once. The CDR3 region has the DNA TGTGCCAGCAGCCAAGATCAAGCGGGGGCTTACTACGAGCAGTACTTC. Its translation: CASSQDQAGAYYEQYF. This chain links TRBV4-2 with TRBJ2-7, with 8 positions matching TRBD2. Germline V lookup: CDR1 LGHNA, CDR2 YNFKEQ. V trimming: 0 bases; J trimming: 3 bases; junction bases outside the gene matches: 7. This CDR3 contains 16 residues.

The CDR3 DNA reads as TGTGCCATCAGTAGAACAGGGGCCGACAATGAGCAGTTCTTC. Protein sequence: CAISRTGADNEQFF. This chain joins TRBV10-3 and TRBJ2-1, with 7 bases fitting TRBD1. Trimming removed 5 bases from V and 5 bases from J; junction bases left unmatched: 6. CDR1 is ENHRY, CDR2 SYGVKD, per germline. The CDR3 consists of 14 residues.

The rearrangement links TRBV9 to TRBJ2-6, with D hard to call. This CDR3 region has 15 residues. Germline V gene sequence: CDR1 SGDLS, CDR2 YYNGEE. V was clipped by 3 bases and J by 0 bases, with 7 bases between them. The CDR3 nucleotides read TGTGCCAGCAGCGCCCAGGCCTCTGGGGCCAACGTCCTGACTTTC. The encoded protein is CASSAQASGANVLTF.

The gene calls are TRBV15 and TRBJ1-3; 7 bases line up with TRBD1. Germline assignment: CDR1 LNHNV and CDR2 YYDKDF (reference sequence). V was clipped by 3 bases and J by 0 bases; unmatched bases: 2. The CDR3 runs to 15 residues. The CDR3 region is CATSRGQNSGNTIYF. In nucleotides, the CDR3 is TGTGCCACCAGCAGGGGACAGAACTCTGGAAACACCATATATTTT. Drawing the rest from reference TRBV15 and TRBJ1-3, the complete variable domain is DAMVIQNPRYQVTQFGKPVTLSCSQTLNHNVMYWYQQKSSQAPKLLFHYYDKDFNNEADTPDNFQSRRPNTSFCFLDIRSPGLGDTAMYLCATSRGQNSGNTIYFGEGSWLTVV.

Turning to this clone: Different DNA sequences within this sample yield the same CDR3. The CDR3 DNA follows: TGTGCCTGGAGTGTGGCAGGGGGAAACTATGGCTACACCTTC. Its protein product is CAWSVAGGNYGYTF. The V gene is TRBV30, the J gene TRBJ1-2; 7 bases are a match to TRBD1. The CDR3 runs 14 residues. Trimming cost V 0 bases and J 2 bases; bases outside gene matches: 3. The germline gives CDR1 GTSNPN, CDR2 SVGIG (reference sequence).

V usage is TRBV27 and J usage is TRBJ1-2; TRBD1 matches at 7 bases. Germline CDR1 is MNHEY and CDR2 is SMNVEV (reference sequence). V lost 4 bases to trimming and J lost 4 bases; unmatched junction nucleotides: 6. The CDR3 is made up of 14 amino acids. The CDR3 nucleotides read TGTGCCAGCAGTTCACCCCGGGACAGCTATGGCTACACCTTC. Translation gives CASSSPRDSYGYTF.

This clone was observed a single time. The J gene is TRBJ2-2, the V gene TRBV5-1, with TRBD2 matching 11 bases. This CDR3 has 17 residues. From germline, CDR1 is SGHRS and CDR2 YFSETQ. The V and J ends lost 1 base and 4 bases, in that order; junction bases with no gene match: 6. The CDR3 DNA is TGCGCCAGCAGCTTGAGGGGACTAGCGGTAGCCACCGGGGAGCTGTTTTTT. Its protein product is CASSLRGLAVATGELFF. Filled out from reference TRBV5-1 and TRBJ2-2, the complete variable domain reads KAGVTQTPRYLIKTRGQQVTLSCSPISGHRSVSWYQQTPGQGLQFLFEYFSETQRNKGNFPGRFSGRQFSNSRSEMNVSTLELGDSALYLCASSLRGLAVATGELFFGEGSRLTVL.

This rearrangement joins TRBV6-1 to TRBJ2-7; TRBD2 is a possible D gene (6 bases). V lost 4 bases, J lost 2 bases, and 21 bases lay in between. CDR3 size: 17 residues. The germline V gene has CDR1 MNHNS and CDR2 SASEGT. The CDR3 here is CASSGPGTGVLTYEQYF. The CDR3 bases are TGTGCCAGCAGTGGACCGGGGACGGGAGTACTTACCTACGAGCAGTACTTC.

This clone was recorded once. This same CDR3 is encoded by further DNA sequences in the sample. The chain carries TRBV7-9 and TRBJ2-7, with D uncertain. The CDR3 is made up of 13 amino acids. Germline V lookup: CDR1 SEHNR, CDR2 FQNEAQ (reference sequence). Trimming removed 5 bases at V and 1 base at J, with 9 bases between. Here the CDR3 reads CASSPPISYEQYF. The CDR3 nucleotides read TGTGCCAGCAGCCCCCCCATTTCCTACGAGCAGTACTTC.

This clone appeared once. V is TRBV28 and J is TRBJ1-4; D gene ambiguous. This CDR3 contains 16 residues. Trimming took 6 bases from V and 0 from J, leaving 14 bases between them. Germline V gene sequence: CDR1 MDHEN, CDR2 SYDVKM. CDR3 nucleotide sequence: TGTGCCAGCAGCCGTCGGATACTAGCAACTAATGAAAAACTGTTTTTT. The encoded protein is CASSRRILATNEKLFF.